Below, 25 T cell receptor beta chains from the same sample are listed, as sequenced in a study of cytomegalovirus exposure and HLA in healthy donors. Amplification used 60 Vbeta primers and 13 Jbeta primers. The table came from immunoSEQ multiplex PCR; TCRdb's copy has only in-frame clones and leaves some out. This sample yields about 160,000 clones, of which approximately 80% are seen a single time; over 1.5% belongs to the top ten. The sample comprised PBMCs. The receptors were sampled from a woman younger than 30 in good health and CMV-seronegative.

The gene calls are TRBV11-2 and TRBJ1-4; maybe TRBD1 (6 bases). This CDR3 is 16 amino acids long. Deletions cut 1 base from V and 6 bases from J, with 15 bases between. Per the germline V gene, CDR1 is SGHAT and CDR2 is FQNNGV. For the CDR3, the DNA is TGTGCCAGCAGCTTAGTCGGGGGGCAGGGTGATGAAAAACTGTTTTTT. It specifies CASSLVGGQGDEKLFF.

This chain joins TRBV5-6 and TRBJ2-5, with 16 nucleotides matching TRBD2. CDR3 size: 17 residues. V trimming: 4 bases; J trimming: 2 bases; junction bases outside the gene matches: 5. From germline, CDR1 is SGHDT and CDR2 YYEEEE. CDR3 coding DNA: TGTGCCAGCAGCAGGGGACTAGCGGGGGGGCCTCAAGAGACCCAGTACTTC. Its translation is CASSRGLAGGPQETQYF.

This chain links TRBV13 with TRBJ1-4; TRBD1 might be the D (5 bases). CDR1 and CDR2 (germline): PRHDT, FYEKMQ (reference sequence). V gave up 6 bases and J gave up 5 bases, with 16 bases separating them. This CDR3 has 15 amino acids. The CDR3 is CASSQYRDSNEKLFF. As DNA, the CDR3 is TGTGCCAGCAGTCAATACCGGGACTCCAATGAAAAACTGTTTTTT.

This clone was counted once. The chain combines TRBV5-6 with TRBJ1-4, with 9 nucleotides matching TRBD1. CDR3 length: 17 residues. Germline loops: CDR1 SGHDT, CDR2 YYEEEE. With V trimmed by 0 bases and J by 8 bases, 11 bases remained unmatched. The CDR3 reads CASSLGTGALVGEKLFF. As DNA, the CDR3 is TGTGCCAGCAGCTTGGGGACAGGGGCTTTGGTAGGGGAAAAACTGTTTTTT.

The gene calls are TRBV7-9 and TRBJ1-5; 7 nucleotides match TRBD1. Unmatched junction bases numbered 10, after V lost 4 bases and J lost 4 bases. Looked up from germline, CDR1 is SEHNR and CDR2 is FQNEAQ (reference sequence). The CDR3 consists of 16 residues. CDR3 residues: CASSSASGTVNQPQHF. Here the CDR3 DNA reads TGTGCCAGCAGCTCGGCCTCCGGGACAGTAAATCAGCCCCAGCATTTT.

The CDR3, as DNA: TGTGCCAGCAGCTTGGAGCGGGGGGGCATCACCGGGGAGCTGTTTTTT. It yields the protein CASSLERGGITGELFF. The V call is TRBV5-8, the J call TRBJ2-2; TRBD2 matches 10 bases. Germline-derived CDR1 and CDR2 are SGHTS and YDEGEE. The ends lost 0 bases at V and 4 bases at J; junction bases unmatched: 3. This CDR3 has 16 amino acids.

This clone was observed a few times. One junction end disagrees with the germline gene, perhaps due to a read error. V and J are TRBV7-9 and TRBJ2-1, with 12 bases aligning to TRBD2. Germline CDR1 and CDR2: SEHNR and FQNEAQ (reference sequence). CDR3 size: 15 residues. In DNA form, the CDR3 reads TGTTCCAGCAGCGGCACTAGCGGGGGGTCAAATGAGCAGTTCTTC. This translates into CSSSGTSGGSNEQFF.

The V gene is TRBV10-2, the J gene TRBJ2-2; 7 bases are a match to TRBD1. Germline V gene sequence: CDR1 WSHSY, CDR2 SAAADI. J gave up 7 bases and V 6 bases, and 20 bases lay outside the gene matches. The CDR3 totals 18 residues. CDR3 amino acids: CASSDTNDRVFFYGELFF. The CDR3 DNA follows: TGCGCCAGCAGCGATACGAATGACAGGGTTTTTTTTTACGGGGAGCTGTTTTTT.

The J gene is TRBJ2-1, the V gene TRBV9, with a tentative D call TRBD1 (6 bases). This CDR3 region has 14 residues. V was pared by 3 bases and J by 6 bases, with 13 bases between. CDR1 is SGDLS and CDR2 is YYNGEE in the germline V gene. CDR3 sequence: CASSATGFGNEQFF. The CDR3 nucleotides read TGTGCCAGCAGCGCCACAGGGTTCGGCAATGAGCAGTTCTTC.

The chain is built from TRBV19 and TRBJ1-5; the match to TRBD1 covers 12 bases. Per the germline V gene, CDR1 is LNHDA and CDR2 is SQIVND (reference sequence). The V and J ends lost 8 bases and 7 bases, in that order; junction bases with no gene match: 6. The CDR3 covers 14 residues. In nucleotides, the CDR3 is TGTGCCAGTGGCGGGACAGGGGGCGGCCAGCCCCAGCATTTT. Protein product: CASGGTGGGQPQHF.

This chain connects TRBV6-5 to TRBJ2-7; tentatively, D is TRBD2 (6 bases). V shed 2 bases and J shed 6 bases, with 14 bases lying between them. The CDR3 runs 14 residues. Germline V gene sequence: CDR1 MNHEY, CDR2 SVGAGI. The CDR3, as DNA: TGTGCCAGCAGTTACCGGGACTTTGCCGGCGAGCAGTACTTC. Protein: CASSYRDFAGEQYF.

The chain links TRBV5-6 to TRBJ2-2; 10 bases are a match to TRBD1. Germline loops: CDR1 SGHDT, CDR2 YYEEEE. CDR3 size: 16 residues. J was trimmed by 4 bases and V by 3 bases; bases with no gene match: 6. The DNA for the CDR3 is TGTGCCAGCAGCTCCCGGGACAGGGGTATCACCGGGGAGCTGTTTTTT. Encoded protein: CASSSRDRGITGELFF.

This clone was recorded once. An end of the junction does not agree with germline; a read error may underlie this. The V call is TRBV2, the J call TRBJ2-4, with 16 bases aligning to TRBD2. This CDR3 spans 14 amino acids. Germline V gene data show CDR1 as SNHLY and CDR2 as FYNNEI. The CDR3 region has the DNA TGTGCCAGCGAGGGACTAGCGGGGGGGAACAGTCAGTACTTC. It is translated as CASEGLAGGNSQYF. The full variable domain, completed using reference TRBV2 and TRBJ2-4, is EPEVTQTPSHQVTQMGQEVILRCVPISNHLYFYWYRQILGQKVEFLVSFYNNEISEKSEIFDDQFSVERPDGSNFTLKIRSTKLEDSAMYFCASEGLAGGNSQYFGAGTRLSVL.

The J gene is TRBJ2-2, the V gene TRBV7-7, with D possibly being TRBD1 (6 bases). Germline V lookup: CDR1 SSHAT, CDR2 FNYEAQ (reference sequence). Deletions cut 2 bases from V and 4 bases from J, with 14 bases between. The CDR3 is 16 amino acids. The CDR3 bases are TGTGCCAGCAGCTTATTGGGACACGACGCCACCGGGGAGCTGTTTTTT. Translating it yields CASSLLGHDATGELFF.

The V and J genes are TRBV13 and TRBJ2-1; TRBD1 agrees at 8 bases. This CDR3 has 15 amino acids. Germline V gene lookup returns CDR1 PRHDT and CDR2 FYEKMQ (reference sequence). V lost 5 bases and J lost 5; bases outside the gene matches: 8. CDR3 loop: CASSPGTGFNNEQFF. The CDR3 bases are TGTGCCAGCAGCCCAGGGACAGGCTTCAACAATGAGCAGTTCTTC. Combining the CDR3 with reference TRBV13 and TRBJ2-1 gives the whole variable domain AAGVIQSPRHLIKEKRETATLKCYPIPRHDTVYWYQQGPGQDPQFLISFYEKMQSDKGSIPDRFSAQQFSDYHSELNMSSLELGDSALYFCASSPGTGFNNEQFFGPGTRLTVL.

This clone was seen only a few times. This chain uses TRBV6-1 with TRBJ1-1; maybe TRBD1 (5 bases). V dropped 4 bases and J dropped 10 bases, with 13 bases sitting between them. The CDR3 contains 12 residues. Germline loops: CDR1 MNHNS, CDR2 SASEGT. CDR3 nucleotide sequence: TGTGCCAGCAGTGCCAACAGGTTGTCAGCTTTCTTT. Its translation: CASSANRLSAFF.

This clone showed up just once. The chain joins TRBV9 to TRBJ2-1; no firm D call. The V gene lost 4 bases and the J gene lost 0 bases, with 11 bases spanning the gap. There are 15 residues in the CDR3. Germline CDR1 and CDR2: SGDLS and YYNGEE. The CDR3 sequence: CASSPRLSSYNEQFF. CDR3 coding DNA: TGTGCCAGCAGCCCCCGGTTGAGCTCCTACAATGAGCAGTTCTTC.

Notes on this clone: A read error may produce the germline difference seen at one junction end. This chain joins TRBV5-1 and TRBJ2-4, with 11 positions matching TRBD2. This CDR3 region has 17 residues. The germline gives CDR1 SGHRS, CDR2 YFSETQ. The CDR3 nucleotides read TGCGCCAGCAGCCTTCTAGCGGGGGGCATAGCCAAAAACAGTCAGTACTTC. Translation gives CASSLLAGGIAKNSQYF.

The chain couples TRBV28 to TRBJ1-5, with 7 bases fitting TRBD1. The CDR3 is 15 amino acids. After removal of 6 bases from V and 1 base from J, the junction contained 6 bases not matched to a gene. CDR1 and CDR2 from the germline V gene are MDHEN and SYDVKM. The CDR3 nucleotides read TGTGCCAGCAGACCTAAGGGACAGAGCAATCAGCCCCAGCATTTT. Protein: CASRPKGQSNQPQHF.

V and J are TRBV6-6 and TRBJ2-7, with D possibly matching TRBD2 (5 bases). CDR1 and CDR2 (germline): MNHNY, SVGAGI (reference sequence). The CDR3 has 15 residues. Trimming left V 5 bases short and J 3 bases short, with 17 bases between. The CDR3 nucleotides read TGTGCCAGCAGTCCCAGAAAGGACGGGATCTACGAGCAGTACTTC. This translates into CASSPRKDGIYEQYF.

The chain recombines TRBV19 with TRBJ1-3; no definite D call. Trimming left V 5 bases short and J 0 bases short, with 8 bases between. The germline V gene has CDR1 LNHDA and CDR2 SQIVND (reference sequence). CDR3 length: 14 amino acids. Here the CDR3 DNA reads TGTGCCAGTAGTGTAGTTTACTCTGGAAACACCATATATTTT. Protein sequence: CASSVVYSGNTIYF.

The chain is built from TRBV2 and TRBJ2-7, with 7 bases that match TRBD1. The germline V gene has CDR1 SNHLY and CDR2 FYNNEI. The CDR3 runs to 14 residues. V shed 6 bases, J shed 7 bases, and the junction held 12 bases outside the gene matches. The CDR3 nucleotides are TGTGCCAGCAGCTCTCCCGACAGGGATCCTGAGCAGTACTTC. Protein product: CASSSPDRDPEQYF.

This clone appeared a few times. Here the CDR3 DNA reads TGTGCCAGCAGCGTGGACAGGGGTGCTGAAAAACTGTTTTTT. Protein: CASSVDRGAEKLFF. J is TRBJ1-4 and V is TRBV2, with 9 bases that match TRBD1. The V gene's germline CDR1 is SNHLY and CDR2 FYNNEI. Losses at the gene ends were 6 bases for V and 7 bases for J; bases not matched to a gene: 6. The CDR3 totals 14 residues.

This chain connects TRBV7-2 to TRBJ2-7; 14 bases fit TRBD2. The CDR3 consists of 15 residues. The trim removed 4 bases at V and 10 bases at J, leaving 9 bases unmatched. Germline V gene lookup returns CDR1 SGHTA and CDR2 FQGNSA. The CDR3 sequence is CASSSTGTSGGRQYF. CDR3 bases: TGTGCCAGCAGCTCCACCGGGACTAGCGGGGGCCGTCAGTACTTC.

CDR3 DNA: TGTGCCAGCAGTGCCCAGGGCTCAACTAATGAAAAACTGTTTTTT. Translating gives CASSAQGSTNEKLFF. This chain links TRBV2 with TRBJ1-4, with D maybe TRBD1 (5 bases). Germline V lookup: CDR1 SNHLY, CDR2 FYNNEI. The CDR3 spans 15 residues. V lost 4 bases and J lost 0, with 9 bases in between. Together with reference TRBV2 and TRBJ1-4, the CDR3 gives the full variable domain: EPEVTQTPSHQVTQMGQEVILRCVPISNHLYFYWYRQILGQKVEFLVSFYNNEISEKSEIFDDQFSVERPDGSNFTLKIRSTKLEDSAMYFCASSAQGSTNEKLFFGSGTQLSVL.